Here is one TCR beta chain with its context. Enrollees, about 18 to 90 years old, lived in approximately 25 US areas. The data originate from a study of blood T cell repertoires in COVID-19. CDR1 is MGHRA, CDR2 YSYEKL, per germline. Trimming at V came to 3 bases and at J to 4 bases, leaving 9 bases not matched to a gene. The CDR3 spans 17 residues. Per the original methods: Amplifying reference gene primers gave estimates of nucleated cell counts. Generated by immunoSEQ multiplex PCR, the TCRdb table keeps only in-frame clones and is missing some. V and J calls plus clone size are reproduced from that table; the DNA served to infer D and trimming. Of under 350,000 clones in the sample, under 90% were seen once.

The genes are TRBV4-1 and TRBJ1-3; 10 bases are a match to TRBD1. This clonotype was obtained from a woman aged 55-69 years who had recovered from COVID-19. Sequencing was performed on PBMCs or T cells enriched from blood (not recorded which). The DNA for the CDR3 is TGCGCCAGCAGCCAGGACCCACCGGGACAGGGGGGAAACACCATATATTTT. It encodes CASSQDPPGQGGNTIYF.